This is a list of T cell receptor beta chains from one sample in a study of T cell responses to AZD1222 COVID-19 vaccine. Sequencing used immunoSEQ multiplex PCR; TCRdb keeps in-frame clones, though not all of them. The sample records about 83,000 clones, 91% being singletons. This material consisted of peripheral blood, taken 28 days after the second AZD1222 dose. The source of these receptors is an adult who received the AZD1222 COVID-19 vaccine. The conserved cysteine and the conserved F or W are not part of the CDR3 here. The order of the fields is J gene, V gene, CDR3 protein.

J gene: TRBJ1-1
V gene: TRBV11-1
CDR3 protein: ASSTGVTEAF

J gene: TRBJ1-1
V gene: TRBV28
CDR3 protein: ASSLSGRATEAF

J gene: TRBJ1-1
V gene: TRBV29-1
CDR3 protein: SAIGTGTEAF

J gene: TRBJ1-2
V gene: TRBV6-5
CDR3 protein: ASSSDRGGQGGYT

J gene: TRBJ2-7
V gene: TRBV14
CDR3 protein: ASSSRTGDYEQY

J gene: TRBJ2-2
V gene: TRBV6-6
CDR3 protein: ASTTPGQGVVGELF

J gene: TRBJ2-7
V gene: TRBV9
CDR3 protein: ASSFGLSYEQY

J gene: TRBJ2-7
V gene: TRBV5-6
CDR3 protein: ASSPTGYSYEQY

J gene: TRBJ1-2
V gene: TRBV29-1
CDR3 protein: SVDRQLGYT

J gene: TRBJ2-7
V gene: TRBV6-1
CDR3 protein: ASSERDQTLSEQY

J gene: TRBJ2-2
V gene: TRBV9
CDR3 protein: ASSVDTGDTGELF

J gene: TRBJ1-6
V gene: TRBV5-1
CDR3 protein: ASSLASGNSPLH

J gene: TRBJ2-7
V gene: TRBV10-3
CDR3 protein: ATGDSSYEQY

J gene: TRBJ2-1
V gene: TRBV2
CDR3 protein: ASSGGLAGVNEQF

J gene: TRBJ2-3
V gene: TRBV25-1
CDR3 protein: ASSLLSERQESTDTQY

J gene: TRBJ2-1
V gene: TRBV10-2
CDR3 protein: ASSESARFGEFFYNEQF

J gene: TRBJ2-1
V gene: TRBV5-4
CDR3 protein: ASSRTGNDEQF

J gene: TRBJ1-6
V gene: TRBV5-5
CDR3 protein: ASSSDRRNSPLH

J gene: TRBJ2-2
V gene: TRBV9
CDR3 protein: ASSVEDTGELF

J gene: TRBJ2-3
V gene: TRBV7-7
CDR3 protein: ASSLAGAADTQY

J gene: TRBJ2-1
V gene: TRBV5-1
CDR3 protein: ASSAAWDYSYNEQF

J gene: TRBJ2-1
V gene: TRBV5-1
CDR3 protein: ASSAGIGAGGNLGEQF

J gene: TRBJ2-7
V gene: TRBV28
CDR3 protein: ASSFQQLESYEQY

J gene: TRBJ1-5
V gene: TRBV28
CDR3 protein: ASSLPPVSNQPQH

J gene: TRBJ2-3
V gene: TRBV3-1/TRBV3-2
CDR3 protein: ASSLRTGGKDTQY

J gene: TRBJ1-4
V gene: TRBV5-6
CDR3 protein: ASSENRGEEKLF

J gene: TRBJ2-7
V gene: TRBV4-2
CDR3 protein: ASSERTGGSYEQY

J gene: TRBJ2-2
V gene: TRBV10-3
CDR3 protein: AISPSQAENTGELF

J gene: TRBJ1-3
V gene: TRBV5-1
CDR3 protein: ASSLEGQASGNTIY

J gene: TRBJ2-6
V gene: TRBV18
CDR3 protein: ASSWSGSGANVLT

J gene: TRBJ2-1
V gene: TRBV11-2
CDR3 protein: ASSLGGGADEQF

J gene: TRBJ2-3
V gene: TRBV18
CDR3 protein: ASSPRTGSTDTQY

J gene: TRBJ2-7
V gene: TRBV4-2
CDR3 protein: ASSSNLAAAYEQY

J gene: TRBJ2-1
V gene: TRBV21-1
CDR3 protein: ASSKANSLREGEYNEQF

J gene: TRBJ2-7
V gene: TRBV3-1/TRBV3-2
CDR3 protein: ASSPRKFGEQY

J gene: TRBJ1-4
V gene: TRBV14
CDR3 protein: ASSPPGAGEKLF

J gene: TRBJ2-3
V gene: TRBV6-7
CDR3 protein: ASSYSSGKDTDTQY

J gene: TRBJ2-7
V gene: TRBV11-2
CDR3 protein: ASSGGQVTYEQY

J gene: TRBJ1-1
V gene: TRBV30
CDR3 protein: AWSGGGVGGEAF

J gene: TRBJ2-7
V gene: TRBV3-1/TRBV3-2
CDR3 protein: ASDRAPGTSGIKDSYEQY

J gene: TRBJ1-4
V gene: TRBV6-1
CDR3 protein: ASSEVDQPNEKLF

J gene: TRBJ2-3
V gene: TRBV11-2
CDR3 protein: ASSSLLADTQY

J gene: TRBJ1-1
V gene: TRBV27
CDR3 protein: ASKGGLGGTEAF

J gene: TRBJ2-7
V gene: TRBV3-1/TRBV3-2
CDR3 protein: ASSLFAGGTYEQY

J gene: TRBJ2-3
V gene: TRBV11-2
CDR3 protein: ASSLLATSADTQY

J gene: TRBJ1-5
V gene: TRBV6-5
CDR3 protein: ASSYRPNNQPQH

J gene: TRBJ2-1
V gene: TRBV14
CDR3 protein: ASRQGQRPYNEQF

J gene: TRBJ2-7
V gene: TRBV2
CDR3 protein: ASSEQGPSYEQY

J gene: TRBJ1-6
V gene: TRBV7-3
CDR3 protein: ASSPDREAPLH

J gene: TRBJ2-7
V gene: TRBV11-2
CDR3 protein: ASSMDIHPLYEQY

J gene: TRBJ2-3
V gene: TRBV10-1
CDR3 protein: ASSAPGVSADTQY

J gene: TRBJ2-1
V gene: TRBV7-2
CDR3 protein: ASSLDLAGGFYNEQF

J gene: TRBJ2-1
V gene: TRBV6-2/TRBV6-3
CDR3 protein: ASSPGRVSSYNEQF